This TCR beta chain was captured by sequencing in a study of high-grade serous ovarian cancer treatment subgroups. At the level of the study: Each sample yielded on average about 7,000 unique TCR beta rearrangements from around 15,000 reads.

Only in-frame clones appear in the TCRdb table, and some are missing; sequencing was by immunoSEQ multiplex PCR. The table has approximately 4,200 clones, nearly 80% seen once. This CDR3 is built from 15 residues. Germline CDR1 and CDR2: MNHEY and SMNVEV (reference sequence). Trimming took off 3 bases at V and 0 bases at J, with 9 bases between the two ends. Tumor samples were obtained before definitive surgery or chemotherapy. Study conclusions and caveats: Without spatial data, bulk sequencing limits insight into HGSC tumor diversity. Different patients shared almost no repertoire; same-patient tumors shared about 0.1 to 0.8. Repertoire analysis covered CDR3 alone, not CDR1 or CDR2.

Comments on this clone: What it recognizes is unknown.

The material sequenced was tumor tissue. This chain connects TRBV27 to TRBJ2-1; D may be TRBD2 (6 bases). The sequence derives from a human donor with high-grade serous ovarian cancer. CDR3 sequence (DNA): TGTGCCAGCAGTTTGCGGGGACGCTCCTACAATGAGCAGTTCTTC. Translation gives CASSLRGRSYNEQFF.